These 23 T cell receptor beta chains share one sample of origin, sequenced in a study of OX40 agonist ivuxolimab in advanced cancers. Here immunoSEQ multiplex PCR was the method, and the copy in TCRdb shows in-frame clones only, minus some. The sample carries some 60,000 clones, roughly 85% recorded once. Sequences were derived from CD4+ or CD8+ T cells sorted from blood, sampled in a trial of the OX40 agonist ivuxolimab. These receptors all stem from an adult with an advanced solid tumor such as melanoma, head and neck, liver or kidney cancer.

The V call is TRBV9, the J call TRBJ1-3; 7 bases fit TRBD1. Germline trimming cut 6 bases from V and 0 bases from J; bases unmatched to any gene: 9. The germline V gene encodes CDR1 SGDLS and CDR2 YYNGEE. The CDR3 consists of 16 residues. The CDR3 spells CASTRTGQTSGNTIYF. CDR3 DNA sequence: TGTGCCAGCACCCGGACAGGCCAAACCTCTGGAAACACCATATATTTT.

The chain carries TRBV4-3 and TRBJ1-1; no clear D. The CDR3 covers 15 residues. The germline V and J ends were trimmed by 0 bases and 3 bases, with 11 bases remaining between them. Germline V gives CDR1 LGHNA, CDR2 YSLEER. The CDR3 DNA reads TGCGCCAGCAGCCAAGAGGCAGGTTCTCACACTGAAGCTTTCTTT. It yields the protein CASSQEAGSHTEAFF.

The chain employs TRBV6-5 and TRBJ1-1; the D gene is possibly TRBD1 (5 bases). Germline assignment: CDR1 MNHEY and CDR2 SVGAGI. The CDR3 contains 13 residues. Deletions cut 7 bases from V and 11 bases from J, with 20 bases between. The CDR3 sequence is CASKARDANEAFF. Written as DNA, the CDR3 is TGTGCCAGCAAAGCCCGGGACGCCAACGAGGCTTTCTTT.

The chain is built from TRBV7-2 and TRBJ2-7; D is undetermined. Trimming left V 1 base short and J 1 base short, with 5 bases between. The CDR3 is made up of 13 amino acids. Germline values: CDR1 SGHTA, CDR2 FQGNSA. In DNA form, the CDR3 reads TGTGCCAGCAGCTTAGAACAGTCCTACGAGCAGTACTTC. Its translation: CASSLEQSYEQYF.

The J gene is TRBJ1-4, the V gene TRBV4-2; no reliable D call. CDR3 size: 19 residues. Germline CDR1 and CDR2: LGHNA and YNFKEQ. The V gene lost 3 bases and the J gene lost 3 bases, with 23 bases spanning the gap. CDR3 amino acids: CASSHLPPDSPTANEKLFF. CDR3 DNA: TGTGCCAGCAGCCATCTCCCTCCGGACTCCCCCACCGCTAATGAAAAACTGTTTTTT.

This chain uses TRBV6-1 with TRBJ2-7; D gene uncertain. This CDR3 spans 14 amino acids. Germline-derived CDR1 and CDR2 are MNHNS and SASEGT. The V and J ends lost 5 bases and 4 bases respectively, with 15 bases between them. The CDR3 DNA reads as TGTGCCAGCAGTACTGTCCATGCATTGTACGAGCAGTACTTC. It is translated as CASSTVHALYEQYF.

The CDR3 DNA is TGTGCCAGCAGCGCAACTAGCGGGGGGCTCGGCACAGATACGCAGTATTTT. Translating it yields CASSATSGGLGTDTQYF. This sequence joins TRBV9 and TRBJ2-3; 12 bases are a match to TRBD2. V shed 3 bases, J shed 1 base, and the junction held 6 bases outside the gene matches. This CDR3 is built from 17 residues. Germline CDR1 reads SGDLS; CDR2 reads YYNGEE.

The gene calls are TRBV18 and TRBJ2-7, with 9 bases aligning to TRBD1. The CDR3 totals 14 residues. Trimming took 6 bases from V and 2 from J; bases not matched to a gene: 5. The V gene's germline CDR1 is KGHSH and CDR2 LQKENI. The CDR3: CASSGQGMTYEQYF. CDR3 coding DNA: TGTGCCAGCTCGGGACAGGGAATGACCTACGAGCAGTACTTC.

In this sample, this clone turned up a few times. Other DNA variants within this sample encode the same CDR3. The chain combines TRBV6-5 with TRBJ2-1; 11 nucleotides line up with TRBD2. The V gene's germline CDR1 is MNHEY and CDR2 SVGAGI. V lost 5 bases and J lost 4; bases outside the gene matches: 4. The CDR3 runs 15 residues. CDR3 sequence: CASSPGTSGYNEQFF. The CDR3 DNA reads as TGTGCCAGCAGTCCCGGGACTAGCGGTTACAATGAGCAGTTCTTC.

This rearrangement joins TRBV19 to TRBJ2-3; maybe TRBD1 (6 bases). The V end lost 5 bases, the J end lost 7 bases, and 22 bases lay between the germline ends. CDR3 length equals 16 residues. The germline gives CDR1 LNHDA, CDR2 SQIVND (reference sequence). The CDR3: CASSGTGAGVPYTQYF. The CDR3 region has the DNA TGTGCCAGTAGTGGGACCGGGGCAGGGGTCCCCTATACGCAGTATTTT.

The chain couples TRBV14 to TRBJ2-5, with a weak D call TRBD1 (6 bases). The end of the DNA fits TRBJ2-7 better, so the J call may be wrong. This CDR3 has 13 residues. Germline CDR1 is SGHDN and CDR2 is FVKESK. Written as DNA, the CDR3 is TGTGCCAGCAGCCCGGTACAGGGCTACGAGCAGTACTTC. This sequence encodes CASSPVQGYEQYF.

The rearrangement links TRBV7-9 to TRBJ2-7; D might be TRBD2 (6 bases). Germline loops: CDR1 SEHNR, CDR2 FQNEAQ (reference sequence). The CDR3 length is 15 residues. Trimming stripped 4 bases from V and 2 bases from J, with 15 bases between. The CDR3 sequence is CASSSRGTAPYEQYF. Written as DNA, the CDR3 is TGTGCCAGCAGCTCCCGGGGGACGGCCCCCTACGAGCAGTACTTC.

This clone has just one count. The chain combines TRBV4-1 with TRBJ2-7, with a tentative D call TRBD2 (6 bases). Trimming removed 2 bases from V and 6 bases from J, with 20 bases in between. The CDR3 has 16 residues. Germline loops: CDR1 MGHRA, CDR2 YSYEKL. The CDR3: CASSQSGDPYAFEQYF. The DNA for the CDR3 is TGCGCCAGCAGCCAATCGGGGGATCCCTACGCGTTCGAGCAGTACTTC.

This chain uses TRBV30 with TRBJ2-1, with TRBD2 as a possible D gene (7 bases). V was trimmed by 8 bases and J by 3 bases, leaving 14 bases between them. CDR1 GTSNPN and CDR2 SVGIG come from the germline V gene (reference sequence). The CDR3 runs to 13 residues. Written as DNA, the CDR3 is TGTGCCGGGGGGCGGGGGTACTACAATGAGCAGTTCTTC. Its protein product is CAGGRGYYNEQFF.

The chain couples TRBV7-3 to TRBJ1-1; 9 positions match TRBD1. The trim removed 5 bases at V and 1 base at J, leaving 8 bases unmatched. Germline V lookup: CDR1 SGHTA, CDR2 FQGTGA. CDR3 length equals 16 residues. CDR3 sequence: CASSPDRGGKNTEAFF. The CDR3 DNA is TGTGCCAGCAGCCCGGACAGGGGAGGAAAGAACACTGAAGCTTTCTTT.

The chain is built from TRBV27 and TRBJ1-4; D may be TRBD1 (5 bases). CDR1 is MNHEY and CDR2 is SMNVEV in the germline V gene (reference sequence). Trimming shortened V by 3 bases and J by 3 bases, and 8 bases separated the two germline ends. The CDR3 totals 14 residues. CDR3 sequence: CASSFLGANEKLFF. The DNA for the CDR3 is TGTGCCAGCAGTTTCTTGGGGGCTAATGAAAAACTGTTTTTT.

The V call is TRBV5-1, the J call TRBJ2-1; 8 positions match TRBD2. The CDR3 is 16 amino acids. After removal of 4 bases from V and 7 bases from J, the junction contained 13 bases not matched to a gene. Germline CDR1 SGHRS, CDR2 YFSETQ. DNA of the CDR3: TGCGCCAGCAGCACCGGACTAGCCTCCTTCTGGAATGAGCAGTTCTTC. It yields the protein CASSTGLASFWNEQFF.

The chain carries TRBV6-1 and TRBJ2-2, with D possibly being TRBD2 (5 bases). V was cut by 7 bases and J by 6 bases, with 15 bases left in between. CDR3 length: 14 amino acids. Germline lookup yields CDR1 MNHNS and CDR2 SASEGT. The CDR3 DNA reads as TGTGCCAGCACCACCGGGATATCACCCGGGGAGCTGTTTTTT. Translated, it gives CASTTGISPGELFF.

There are a few counts of this clone. The rearrangement uses TRBV18 and TRBJ2-7; 11 positions agree with TRBD1. The trim removed 3 bases at V and 3 bases at J, leaving 13 bases unmatched. The CDR3 spans 18 residues. Germline loops: CDR1 KGHSH, CDR2 LQKENI. CDR3 sequence (DNA): TGTGCCAGCTCACCCCGACGGGGACAGGGGGTAATGGACTACGAGCAGTACTTC. This encodes CASSPRRGQGVMDYEQYF.

The J gene is TRBJ2-7, the V gene TRBV15; D is possibly TRBD2 (6 bases). Germline V gene sequence: CDR1 LNHNV, CDR2 YYDKDF (reference sequence). V was cut by 3 bases and J by 0 bases, with 18 bases left in between. The CDR3 runs to 17 residues. CDR3 amino acids: CATSSWGSGTSSYEQYF. Here the CDR3 DNA reads TGTGCCACCAGCAGTTGGGGGTCCGGGACTTCCTCCTACGAGCAGTACTTC.

The chain is built from TRBV18 and TRBJ2-5; TRBD2 matches 11 bases. Losses at the gene ends were 6 bases for V and 2 bases for J; bases not matched to a gene: 5. Per the germline V gene, CDR1 is KGHSH and CDR2 is LQKENI. This CDR3 spans 15 amino acids. This CDR3 reads CASSPSGGLQETQYF. In nucleotides, the CDR3 is TGTGCCAGCTCGCCTAGCGGGGGGCTTCAAGAGACCCAGTACTTC.

The CDR3 loop is CASSPGLAVQETQYF. In nucleotides, the CDR3 is TGCGCCAGCAGTCCGGGACTAGCGGTACAAGAGACCCAGTACTTC. V is TRBV5-1 and J is TRBJ2-5, with 11 bases matching TRBD2. The germline CDR1 and CDR2 sequences are SGHRS and YFSETQ. This CDR3 is 15 amino acids long. V shed 5 bases, J shed 2 bases, and the junction held 5 bases outside the gene matches.

The chain combines TRBV7-6 with TRBJ1-2, with 9 positions matching TRBD1. J lost 10 bases, V lost 2 bases, and 20 bases had no gene match. CDR3 length equals 18 residues. The germline CDR1 and CDR2 sequences are SGHVS and FNYEAQ. DNA for the CDR3: TGTGCCAGCAGCTTAATGGACGGAGGCCCCTCGGACAGGGGATCCTACACCTTC. Translation gives CASSLMDGGPSDRGSYTF.